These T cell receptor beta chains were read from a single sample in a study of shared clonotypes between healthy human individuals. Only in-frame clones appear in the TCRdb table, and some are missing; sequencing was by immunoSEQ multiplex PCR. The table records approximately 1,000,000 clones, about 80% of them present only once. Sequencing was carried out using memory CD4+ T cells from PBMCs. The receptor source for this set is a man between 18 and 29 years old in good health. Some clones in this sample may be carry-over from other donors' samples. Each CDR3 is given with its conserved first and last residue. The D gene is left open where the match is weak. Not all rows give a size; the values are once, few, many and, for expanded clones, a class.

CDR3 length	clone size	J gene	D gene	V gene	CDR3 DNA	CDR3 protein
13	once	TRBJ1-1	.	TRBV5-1	TGCGCCAGCAGCTCACAACAGAACACTGAAGCTTTCTTT	CASSSQQNTEAFF
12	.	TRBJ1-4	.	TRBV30	TGTGCCTGGAGAAAGGGTAGAGGAAAACTGTTTTTT	CAWRKGRGKLFF
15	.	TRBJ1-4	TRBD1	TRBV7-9	TGTGCCAGCAGCCCTTGGACAGGGAGTTACGAAAAACTGTTTTTT	CASSPWTGSYEKLFF
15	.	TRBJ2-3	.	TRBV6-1	TGTGCCAGCAGGCGTCCGGGACGGAGACAGAATACGCAGTATTTT	CASRRPGRRQNTQYF
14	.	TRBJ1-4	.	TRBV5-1	TGCGCCAGCAGCTTGGCAAAGCCTAATGAAAAACTGTTTTTT	CASSLAKPNEKLFF
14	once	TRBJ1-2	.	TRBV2	TGTGCCAGCAGTGAATACGACAGTAACTATGGCTACACCTTC	CASSEYDSNYGYTF
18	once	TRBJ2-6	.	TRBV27	TGTGCCAGCAGTGCCTCACGACTCGGACAATCTGGGGCCAACGTCCTGACTTTC	CASSASRLGQSGANVLTF
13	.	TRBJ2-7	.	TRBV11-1	TGTGCCAGCAGCTTCCCCGGGTATTACGAGCAGTACTTC	CASSFPGYYEQYF
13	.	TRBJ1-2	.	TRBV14	TGTGCCAGCAGCCGGCCGGCAAGGCATGGCTACACCTTC	CASSRPARHGYTF
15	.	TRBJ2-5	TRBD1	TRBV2	TGTGCCAGCAGAGTCTCAGGGGGCTATGTGGAGACCCAGTACTTC	CASRVSGGYVETQYF
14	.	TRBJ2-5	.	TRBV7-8	TGTGCCAGCAGCTTAGGGGTTACGGAGGAGACCCAGTACTTC	CASSLGVTEETQYF
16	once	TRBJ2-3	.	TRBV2	TGTGCCAGCAGTGAATTTGGGGGACTGATCACAGATACGCAGTATTTT	CASSEFGGLITDTQYF
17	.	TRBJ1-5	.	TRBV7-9	TGTGCCAGCATCCTGGGCAGGGGATTTTGTAGCAATCAGCCCCAGCATTTT	CASILGRGFCSNQPQHF
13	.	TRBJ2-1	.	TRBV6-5	TGTGCCAGCAGTTACTCGAACCCCAATGAGCAGTTCTTC	CASSYSNPNEQFF
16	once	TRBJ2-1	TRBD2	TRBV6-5	TGTGCCAGCAGTTACCGGGGACTAGCGGGGTACAATGAGCAGTTCTTC	CASSYRGLAGYNEQFF
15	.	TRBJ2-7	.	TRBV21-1	TGTGCCAGCACCCTTTTCCGAGCGGGCAGACGCGAGCAGTACTTC	CASTLFRAGRREQYF